This is a list of T cell receptor beta chains from one sample in a study of T cell changes during pregnancy in multiple sclerosis. Sequencing was performed with immunoSEQ multiplex PCR; in TCRdb, only in-frame clones are kept and a portion is missing. Of around 60,000 clones listed, around 90% were seen once; the top ten hold roughly 1.5%. The starting material was peripheral blood, obtained in the second trimester of pregnancy. These TCRs come from a female donor with multiple sclerosis, enrolled in a pregnancy study. Each CDR3 is given with its conserved first and last residue. The order of the fields is J gene, V gene, clone size, D gene, CDR3 DNA, CDR3 protein. A D gene is named only where the DNA matches it firmly. Clone sizes are given selectively: once, few, many, or a class where the clone is expanded.

J: TRBJ1-1
V: TRBV11-1
size: many
D: TRBD1
DNA: TGTGCCAGCAGGCCCGGGACAGCAAACACTGAAGCTTTCTTT
CDR3: CASRPGTANTEAFF

J: TRBJ1-2
V: TRBV28
size: -
D: TRBD1
DNA: TGTGCCAGCAGTTTATTTGGACAGGGGGCAAACTATGGCTACACCTTC
CDR3: CASSLFGQGANYGYTF

J: TRBJ1-5
V: TRBV11-1
size: -
D: -
DNA: TGTGCCAGCAGCTTTAGCCCAGGGCAGCCCCAGCATTTT
CDR3: CASSFSPGQPQHF

J: TRBJ2-2
V: TRBV18
size: -
D: TRBD1
DNA: TGTGCCAGCTCACCGCTTCAGGGGGCAGGGACCGGGGAGCTGTTTTTT
CDR3: CASSPLQGAGTGELFF

J: TRBJ2-1
V: TRBV5-1
size: -
D: TRBD2
DNA: TGCGCCAGCAGCTTGGGTTTAAGAGCGGGAGGACTCATCCGCAATGAGCAGTTCTTC
CDR3: CASSLGLRAGGLIRNEQFF

J: TRBJ2-5
V: TRBV5-4
size: -
D: TRBD2
DNA: TGTGCCAGCAGCTTGGGAGGGGCGGGAGGCGGAGAGACCCAGTACTTC
CDR3: CASSLGGAGGGETQYF

J: TRBJ1-5
V: TRBV30
size: once
D: -
DNA: TGTGCCTGGAGTGTAGAGGGCGCCGGCAATCAGCCCCAGCATTTT
CDR3: CAWSVEGAGNQPQHF

J: TRBJ2-4
V: TRBV7-2
size: -
D: -
DNA: TGTGCCAGCAGCTTTATCCAAAGCTTAGCCAAAAACATTCAGTACTTC
CDR3: CASSFIQSLAKNIQYF

J: TRBJ2-3
V: TRBV10-1
size: -
D: TRBD2
DNA: TGCGCCAGCAGTGACCCCCTAGCGGGAGTTACTGATACGCAGTATTTT
CDR3: CASSDPLAGVTDTQYF

J: TRBJ2-1
V: TRBV13
size: -
D: TRBD1
DNA: TGTGCCAGCAGCCCCGAGGGGGACAGGGGGCTCTGGCAATCCTACAATGAGCAGTTCTTC
CDR3: CASSPEGDRGLWQSYNEQFF

J: TRBJ1-2
V: TRBV6-5
size: -
D: -
DNA: TGTGCCAGCAGTTACTCGGAGGCAGGAGGCTATGGCTACACCTTC
CDR3: CASSYSEAGGYGYTF

J: TRBJ2-7
V: TRBV6-5
size: -
D: -
DNA: TGTGCCAGCAGTTATACAGACAGCTCCTACGAGCAGTACTTC
CDR3: CASSYTDSSYEQYF

J: TRBJ2-7
V: TRBV5-1
size: -
D: TRBD2
DNA: TGCGCCAGCAGCTTGGGCCCCTCGGGCGGGAGATTCTACGAGCAGTACTTC
CDR3: CASSLGPSGGRFYEQYF

J: TRBJ1-2
V: TRBV7-9
size: -
D: TRBD1
DNA: TGTGCCAGCAGCCCGGACAGGAGCCTCTATGGCTACACCTTC
CDR3: CASSPDRSLYGYTF

J: TRBJ2-7
V: TRBV5-1
size: -
D: -
DNA: TGCGCCAGCAGCTCTTTACAGGGAACAGGCTACGAGCAGTACTTC
CDR3: CASSSLQGTGYEQYF